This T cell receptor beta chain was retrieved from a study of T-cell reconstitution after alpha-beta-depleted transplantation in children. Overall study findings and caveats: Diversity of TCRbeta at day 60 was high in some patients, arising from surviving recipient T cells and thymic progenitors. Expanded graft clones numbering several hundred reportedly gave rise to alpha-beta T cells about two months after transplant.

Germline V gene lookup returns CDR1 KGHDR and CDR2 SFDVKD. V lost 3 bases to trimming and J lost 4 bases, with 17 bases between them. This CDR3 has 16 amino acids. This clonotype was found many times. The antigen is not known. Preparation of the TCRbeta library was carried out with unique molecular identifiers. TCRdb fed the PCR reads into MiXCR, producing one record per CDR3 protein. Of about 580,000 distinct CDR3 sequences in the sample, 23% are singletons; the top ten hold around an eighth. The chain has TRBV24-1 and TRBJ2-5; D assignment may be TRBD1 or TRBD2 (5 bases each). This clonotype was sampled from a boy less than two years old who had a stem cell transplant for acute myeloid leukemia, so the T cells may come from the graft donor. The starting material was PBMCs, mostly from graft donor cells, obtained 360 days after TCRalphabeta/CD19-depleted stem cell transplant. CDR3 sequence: CATSDPGPWGRETQYF. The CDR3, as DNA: TGTGCCACCAGTGATCCGGGGCCCTGGGGGAGAGAGACCCAGTACTTC.